This record covers a single T cell receptor beta chain. This entry comes from a study of T cell changes during pregnancy in multiple sclerosis. V was clipped by 4 bases and J by 4 bases, with 14 bases between them. The germline V gene has CDR1 SGHRS and CDR2 YFSETQ. The CDR3 loop spans 14 amino acids. TCRdb keeps only in-frame clones here, not all; method: immunoSEQ multiplex PCR. The table lists about 59,000 clones, roughly 95% of them singletons. This TCR was recovered from a female donor with multiple sclerosis, enrolled in a pregnancy study. The gene calls are TRBV5-1 and TRBJ1-2; weak D call: TRBD1 (5 bases). Sequenced here: CD4+ T cells from peripheral blood mononuclear cells, sampled before pregnancy. The CDR3 bases are TGCGCCAGCAGCGGTGGTGCAGGGTTCTATGGCTACACCTTC. Translation gives CASSGGAGFYGYTF.